The clone carrying this T cell receptor (beta chain) has just a few counts. Other DNA sequences of this sample code for an identical CDR3. The data originate from a study of beta chain features in type 1 diabetes. Germline V lookup: CDR1 SGHNT, CDR2 YYREEE (reference sequence). V was clipped by 4 bases and J by 6 bases; unmatched bases: 5. The CDR3 loop spans 15 amino acids. Isolated RNA was reverse transcribed in full, so expressed TCRB transcripts were sequenced. Here immunoSEQ multiplex PCR was the method, and the copy in TCRdb shows in-frame clones only, minus some. The table shows hundreds of thousands of clones, with approximately 11% occurring only once.

This TCR was sampled from a woman aged 25 to 39 in good health. The genes are TRBV5-4 and TRBJ2-7, with 15 bases matching TRBD2. The sequencing sample was made of naive CD4+ T cells from blood. The CDR3 reads CASSPGLAGGGEQYF. In DNA form, the CDR3 reads TGTGCCAGCAGCCCGGGACTAGCGGGAGGAGGCGAGCAGTACTTC.